A single sample gave rise to the 19 T cell receptor beta chains below, sequenced in a study of cytomegalovirus exposure and HLA in healthy donors. 60 Vbeta and 13 Jbeta primers were used in PCR. Repertoires were generated with immunoSEQ multiplex PCR, while TCRdb's copy carries only in-frame clones and drops some. The clone table shows more than 45,000 clones, with the ten largest holding about 17%. The sample taken for sequencing was PBMCs. All receptors derive from a male donor in good health and CMV-seronegative.

The rearrangement uses TRBV10-2 and TRBJ2-7; 8 bases line up with TRBD1. In germline, CDR1 is WSHSY, CDR2 SAAADI. After removal of 7 bases from V and 1 base from J, the junction contained 18 bases not matched to a gene. The CDR3 has 18 amino acids. The CDR3 protein is CASNLRMIPGQESYEQYF. As DNA, the CDR3 is TGCGCCAGCAATCTACGGATGATACCGGGACAGGAGTCCTACGAGCAGTACTTC.

The chain links TRBV4-3 to TRBJ1-2, with TRBD1 identical over 7 bases. Germline loops: CDR1 LGHNA, CDR2 YSLEER. The J segment lost 6 bases and the V segment lost 0 bases, leaving 10 bases of the junction unmatched. The CDR3 is 16 residues long. The CDR3 DNA is TGCGCCAGCAGCCAAGAGAGGTGGGAAGGGGGCAATGGCTACACCTTC. Protein: CASSQERWEGGNGYTF.

The chain is built from TRBV7-6 and TRBJ2-1; D is ambiguous. The germline V gene encodes CDR1 SGHVS and CDR2 FNYEAQ. Trimming left V 1 base short and J 0 bases short, with 7 bases between. There are 15 residues in the CDR3. This CDR3 reads CASSLGGLSYNEQFF. The DNA of the CDR3 is TGTGCCAGCAGCTTAGGAGGCCTCTCCTACAATGAGCAGTTCTTC.

V is TRBV2 and J is TRBJ1-2; 8 positions agree with TRBD1. This CDR3 comprises 15 residues. Trimming cost V 4 bases and J 5 bases; bases outside gene matches: 9. Germline V gene lookup returns CDR1 SNHLY and CDR2 FYNNEI. DNA of the CDR3: TGTGCCAGCAGTGTCGCAGGGGGCGATGGATATGGCTACACCTTC. Translation gives CASSVAGGDGYGYTF.

The rearrangement uses TRBV29-1 and TRBJ2-7, with D perhaps TRBD1 (7 bases). The V end lost 7 bases, the J end lost 5 bases, and 27 bases lay between the germline ends. Per the germline V gene, CDR1 is SQVTM and CDR2 is ANQGSEA. This CDR3 spans 16 amino acids. The CDR3 loop is CSAAGQGGITRDEQYF. The CDR3 DNA reads as TGCAGCGCCGCGGGGCAGGGGGGAATAACTCGAGACGAGCAGTACTTC.

This chain uses TRBV7-8 with TRBJ1-5; D gene unclear. Germline CDR1 and CDR2: SGHVS and FQNEAQ. Trimming pared 0 bases from V and 0 bases from J, leaving 9 bases between. The CDR3 runs to 16 residues. CDR3 nucleotides: TGTGCCAGCAGCTTAGCGGTAACTGATAGCAATCAGCCCCAGCATTTT. Protein sequence: CASSLAVTDSNQPQHF.

The CDR3 spells CASSASGGADTQYF. Written as DNA, the CDR3 is TGTGCCTCGTCGGCTAGCGGGGGGGCAGATACGCAGTATTTT. The chain links TRBV30 to TRBJ2-3; the match to TRBD2 covers 12 bases. V lost 7 bases to trimming and J lost 4 bases; unmatched junction nucleotides: 6. This CDR3 is 14 amino acids long. From germline, CDR1 is GTSNPN and CDR2 SVGIG (reference sequence).

The chain combines TRBV11-2 with TRBJ2-7; 8 nucleotides align to TRBD1. The germline V gene has CDR1 SGHAT and CDR2 FQNNGV. V lost 6 bases, J lost 6 bases, and 7 bases stayed unmatched. This CDR3 spans 13 amino acids. The CDR3 DNA reads TGTGCCAGCAGGTACAGGGGGGAGGTCGAGCAGTACTTC. Translated, it gives CASRYRGEVEQYF.

This sequence joins TRBV5-6 and TRBJ1-5; TRBD1 might be the D (5 bases). The V end lost 2 bases, the J end lost 1 base, and 7 bases lay between the germline ends. The CDR3 spans 14 residues. The germline V gene has CDR1 SGHDT and CDR2 YYEEEE. CDR3 sequence (DNA): TGTGCCAGCAGCTTTCAGGGAAGCAATCAGCCCCAGCATTTT. The encoded protein is CASSFQGSNQPQHF.

The rearrangement uses TRBV9 and TRBJ1-4, with D unresolved. The V end lost 0 bases, the J end lost 8 bases, and 11 bases lay between the germline ends. This CDR3 is built from 14 residues. CDR1 is SGDLS and CDR2 is YYNGEE in the germline V gene. CDR3 loop: CASSVGAGEEKLFF. The CDR3 DNA is TGTGCCAGCAGCGTAGGGGCCGGGGAAGAAAAACTGTTTTTT.

This sequence joins TRBV4-3 and TRBJ1-2, with unresolved D. The V end was cut by 1 base, the J end by 6 bases, with 21 bases between. Germline V CDR1 and CDR2: LGHNA, YSLEER. The CDR3 has 17 residues. The CDR3 spells CASSQVVRSAIGHGYTF. CDR3 coding DNA: TGCGCCAGCAGCCAAGTTGTCAGGTCAGCAATTGGGCATGGCTACACCTTC.

The chain joins TRBV7-8 to TRBJ2-1; D uncertain. Germline V gene lookup returns CDR1 SGHVS and CDR2 FQNEAQ. V was shortened by 2 bases and J by 9 bases, with 14 bases between the two germline ends. CDR3 length: 14 residues. This CDR3 reads CASSLSFESGEQFF. CDR3 coding DNA: TGTGCCAGCAGCTTAAGCTTTGAGTCGGGTGAGCAGTTCTTC.

V is TRBV19 and J is TRBJ2-7; 7 bases match TRBD2. This CDR3 region has 15 residues. V gave up 5 bases and J gave up 3 bases; unmatched junction bases: 10. The V gene's germline CDR1 is LNHDA and CDR2 SQIVND (reference sequence). CDR3 sequence (DNA): TGTGCCAGTAGTGTCTGGGACGGGGAGGGCTACGAGCAGTACTTC. This sequence encodes CASSVWDGEGYEQYF.

This chain connects TRBV5-4 to TRBJ1-6; 8 bases are a match to TRBD1. The J segment lost 8 bases and the V segment lost 3 bases, leaving 4 bases of the junction unmatched. CDR3 length: 14 residues. Per the germline V gene, CDR1 is SGHNT and CDR2 is YYREEE (reference sequence). Here the CDR3 reads CASSSDRVDSPLHF. The CDR3, as DNA: TGTGCCAGCAGCTCGGACAGGGTGGATTCACCCCTCCACTTT.

On this clone: Additional DNA sequences in this sample encode the identical CDR3. The V gene is TRBV9, the J gene TRBJ1-5; 7 nucleotides line up with TRBD1. V trimming: 3 bases; J trimming: 4 bases; junction bases outside the gene matches: 1. Germline loops: CDR1 SGDLS, CDR2 YYNGEE. The CDR3 runs to 13 residues. The CDR3 spells CASSETGNQPQHF. The DNA of the CDR3 is TGTGCCAGCAGCGAGACAGGGAATCAGCCCCAGCATTTT.

This sequence joins TRBV25-1 and TRBJ2-7, with D tentatively TRBD1 (6 bases). Germline V CDR1 and CDR2: MGHDK, SYGVNS. The CDR3 is made up of 12 amino acids. With 4 bases removed from V and 3 bases from J, the gap between germline ends came to 7 bases. The CDR3 is CASSAGDYEQYF. The CDR3 DNA reads TGTGCCAGCAGTGCAGGGGACTACGAGCAGTACTTC.

The genes are TRBV19 and TRBJ1-6, with D possibly TRBD1 on 6 matching bases. Germline CDR1 and CDR2: LNHDA and SQIVND (reference sequence). CDR3 length: 17 residues. The V and J ends lost 0 bases and 0 bases respectively, with 9 bases between them. The CDR3 sequence is CASSIDQGPSYNSPLHF. The CDR3 DNA sequence: TGTGCCAGTAGTATAGATCAGGGGCCCTCCTATAATTCACCCCTCCACTTT.

The rearrangement joins TRBV11-3 to TRBJ2-7; TRBD1 matches at 8 bases. Germline assignment: CDR1 SGHNT and CDR2 YENEEA. Trimming removed 5 bases from V and 5 bases from J; junction bases left unmatched: 5. The CDR3 has 13 residues. The CDR3 protein is CASSPGQGNEQYF. CDR3 in DNA: TGTGCCAGCAGCCCCGGACAGGGCAACGAGCAGTACTTC. Looking up the rest from reference TRBV11-3 and TRBJ2-7 gives the full variable domain: EAGVVQSPRYKIIEKKQPVAFWCNPISGHNTLYWYLQNLGQGPELLIRYENEEAVDDSQLPKDRFSAERLKGVDSTLKIQPAELGDSAVYLCASSPGQGNEQYFGPGTRLTVT.

The V call is TRBV5-6, the J call TRBJ2-1; TRBD2 aligns across 8 bases. The CDR3 spans 14 residues. The J segment lost 5 bases and the V segment lost 4 bases, leaving 5 bases of the junction unmatched. CDR1 is SGHDT, CDR2 YYEEEE, per germline. This CDR3 is CASSLTGLDNEQFF. DNA of the CDR3: TGTGCCAGCAGCCTTACGGGACTAGACAATGAGCAGTTCTTC.